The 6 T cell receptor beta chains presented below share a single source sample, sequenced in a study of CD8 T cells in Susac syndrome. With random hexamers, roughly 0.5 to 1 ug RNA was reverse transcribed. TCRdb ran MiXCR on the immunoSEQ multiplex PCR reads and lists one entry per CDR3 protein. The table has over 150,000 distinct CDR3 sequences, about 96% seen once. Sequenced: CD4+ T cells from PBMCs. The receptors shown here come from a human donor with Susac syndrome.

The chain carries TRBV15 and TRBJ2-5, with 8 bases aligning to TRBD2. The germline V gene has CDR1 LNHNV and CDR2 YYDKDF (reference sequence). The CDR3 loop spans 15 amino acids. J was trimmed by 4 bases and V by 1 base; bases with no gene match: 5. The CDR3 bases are TGTGCCACCAGCAGAGTTAGCGGGGTTGGAGAGACCCAGTACTTC. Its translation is CATSRVSGVGETQYF.

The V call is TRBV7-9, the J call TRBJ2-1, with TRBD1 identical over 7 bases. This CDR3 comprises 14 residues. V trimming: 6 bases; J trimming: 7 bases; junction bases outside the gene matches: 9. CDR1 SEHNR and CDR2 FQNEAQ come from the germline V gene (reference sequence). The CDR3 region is CASRPWTGRNEQFF. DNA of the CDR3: TGTGCCAGCAGACCTTGGACAGGCCGAAATGAGCAGTTCTTC.

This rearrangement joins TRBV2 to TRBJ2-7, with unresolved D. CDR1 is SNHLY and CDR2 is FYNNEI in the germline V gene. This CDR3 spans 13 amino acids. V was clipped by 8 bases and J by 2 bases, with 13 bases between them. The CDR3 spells CASCSLGTYEQYF. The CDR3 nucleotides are TGTGCCAGCTGCAGTCTTGGGACCTACGAGCAGTACTTC. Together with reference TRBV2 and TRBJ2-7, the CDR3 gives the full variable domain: EPEVTQTPSHQVTQMGQEVILRCVPISNHLYFYWYRQILGQKVEFLVSFYNNEISEKSEIFDDQFSVERPDGSNFTLKIRSTKLEDSAMYFCASCSLGTYEQYFGPGTRLTVT.

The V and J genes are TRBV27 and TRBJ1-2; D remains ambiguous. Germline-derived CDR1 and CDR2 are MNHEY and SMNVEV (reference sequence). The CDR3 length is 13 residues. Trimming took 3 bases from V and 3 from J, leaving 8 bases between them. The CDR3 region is CASSFSRYYGYTF. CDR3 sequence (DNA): TGTGCCAGCAGTTTTTCCAGATACTATGGCTACACCTTC.

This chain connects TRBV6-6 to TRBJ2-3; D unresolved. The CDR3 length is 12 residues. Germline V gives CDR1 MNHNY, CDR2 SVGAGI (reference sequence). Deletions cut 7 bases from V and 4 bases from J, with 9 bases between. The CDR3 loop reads CASTTTPDTQYF. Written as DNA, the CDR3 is TGTGCCAGCACTACAACCCCAGATACGCAGTATTTT.

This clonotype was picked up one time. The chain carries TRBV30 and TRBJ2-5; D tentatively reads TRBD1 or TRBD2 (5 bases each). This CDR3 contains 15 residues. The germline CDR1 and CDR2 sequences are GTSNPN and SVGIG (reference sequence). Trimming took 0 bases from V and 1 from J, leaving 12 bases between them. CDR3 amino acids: CAWSVRGSSQETQYF. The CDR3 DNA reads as TGTGCCTGGAGTGTACGGGGCAGTTCCCAAGAGACCCAGTACTTC.